In its sample, the clone carrying this TCR beta chain was seen many times. Its antigen remains unidentified. Using its own MiXCR run on the reads, TCRdb lists one record per CDR3 protein. The profile shows 300,000 to 400,000 distinct CDR3 sequences, 25% to 35% of them singletons. This entry belongs to a study of T cell repertoires in cytomegalovirus infection. Looking at the study overall: Based on public TCR beta signatures, there were indications of CMV infection and of a matching HLA type. Study outcomes and limitations: HLA-C-restricted CMV-specific TCR beta clonotypes prevailed in the ex vivo response.

The germline gives CDR1 LNHDA, CDR2 SQIVND (reference sequence). The CDR3 is 15 amino acids. J lost 6 bases, V lost 7 bases, and 10 bases had no gene match. The chain has TRBV19 and TRBJ1-5; TRBD1 agrees at 9 bases. The sample consisted of cultured PBMCs, taken from culture after CMV antigen stimulation. This sequence was found in a human donor in good health (CMV status not recorded). Some clones in this sample may be carry-over from other donors' samples. Written as DNA, the CDR3 is TGTGCCAGTACCCCCGGGACAGGGAGGAGTCAGCCCCAGCATTTT. Amino acids: CASTPGTGRSQPQHF.